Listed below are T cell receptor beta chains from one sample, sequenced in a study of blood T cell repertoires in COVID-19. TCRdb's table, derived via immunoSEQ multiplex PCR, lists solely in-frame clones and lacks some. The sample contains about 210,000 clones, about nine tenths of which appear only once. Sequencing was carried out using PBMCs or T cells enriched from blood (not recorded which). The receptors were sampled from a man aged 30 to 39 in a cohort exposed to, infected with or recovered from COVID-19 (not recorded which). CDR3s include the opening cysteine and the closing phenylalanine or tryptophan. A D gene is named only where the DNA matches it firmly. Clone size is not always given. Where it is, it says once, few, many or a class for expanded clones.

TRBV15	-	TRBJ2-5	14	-	CATSRDSGRETQYF	TGTGCCACCAGCAGAGATTCGGGAAGGGAGACCCAGTACTTC
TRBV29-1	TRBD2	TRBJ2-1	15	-	CSVEGWEGSYNEQFF	TGCAGCGTTGAAGGGTGGGAGGGCTCCTACAATGAGCAGTTCTTC
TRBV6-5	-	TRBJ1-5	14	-	CASSLEQSTQPQHF	TGTGCCAGCAGTTTAGAACAGTCGACTCAGCCCCAGCATTTT
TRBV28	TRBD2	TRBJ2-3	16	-	CASSTAASGSWNTQYF	TGTGCCAGCAGTACAGCGGCTAGCGGGAGTTGGAATACGCAGTATTTT
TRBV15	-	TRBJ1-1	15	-	CATSRTAGMNTEAFF	TGTGCCACCAGCAGAACCGCAGGGATGAACACTGAAGCTTTCTTT
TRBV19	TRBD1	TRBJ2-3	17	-	CASSIDPRTGSTDTQYF	TGTGCCAGTAGTATAGATCCCCGGACAGGAAGCACAGATACGCAGTATTTT
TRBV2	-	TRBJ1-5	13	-	CASTGTVSQPQHF	TGTGCCAGCACCGGTACAGTTAGTCAGCCCCAGCATTTT
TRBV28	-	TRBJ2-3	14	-	CASKRETGSDTQYF	TGTGCCAGCAAAAGGGAGACCGGTTCGGATACGCAGTATTTT
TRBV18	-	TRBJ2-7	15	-	CASSPPAGGNYEQYF	TGTGCCAGCTCACCACCGGCAGGGGGGAACTACGAGCAGTACTTC
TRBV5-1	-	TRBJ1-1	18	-	CASSLGLGGGDGGTEAFF	TGCGCCAGCAGCTTGGGATTGGGCGGGGGCGATGGTGGCACTGAAGCTTTCTTT
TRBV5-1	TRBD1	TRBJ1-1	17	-	CASSSTIRTGGMTEAFF	TGCGCCAGCAGCTCCACAATTCGGACAGGGGGGATGACTGAAGCTTTCTTT
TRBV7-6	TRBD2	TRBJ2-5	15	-	CASRPAGVGQETQYF	TGTGCCAGCAGGCCCGCGGGAGTGGGGCAAGAGACCCAGTACTTC
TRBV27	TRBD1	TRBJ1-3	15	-	CASSSDRDSGNTIYF	TGTGCCAGCAGTTCCGACAGGGACTCTGGAAACACCATATATTTT
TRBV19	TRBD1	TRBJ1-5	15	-	CASSIGTGGNQPQHF	TGTGCCAGTAGTATAGGGACAGGCGGCAATCAGCCCCAGCATTTT
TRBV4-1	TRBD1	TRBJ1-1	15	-	CASSPQTGNMHEAFF	TGCGCCAGCAGCCCTCAGACAGGGAATATGCATGAAGCTTTCTTT
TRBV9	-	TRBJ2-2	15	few	CASSVQGGDTGELFF	TGTGCCAGCAGCGTCCAAGGGGGTGACACCGGGGAGCTGTTTTTT
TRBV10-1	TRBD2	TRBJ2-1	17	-	CASSETTSGRLVHEQFF	TGCGCCAGCAGTGAGACGACTAGCGGGAGATTAGTACATGAGCAGTTCTTC
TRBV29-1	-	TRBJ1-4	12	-	CSVEIPGEKLFF	TGCAGCGTTGAAATCCCCGGGGAAAAACTGTTTTTT
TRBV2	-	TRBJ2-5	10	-	CASLLGTQYF	TGTGCCAGTCTACTAGGGACCCAGTACTTC
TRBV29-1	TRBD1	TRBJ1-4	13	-	CSVVTGENEKLFF	TGCAGCGTTGTGACAGGGGAGAATGAAAAACTGTTTTTT
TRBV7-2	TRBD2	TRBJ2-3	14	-	CASSWGAGVNTQYF	TGTGCCAGCAGCTGGGGAGCGGGAGTCAATACGCAGTATTTT
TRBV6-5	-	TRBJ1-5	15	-	CASSSAGSGYQPQHF	TGTGCCAGCAGTTCCGCCGGGTCCGGTTATCAGCCCCAGCATTTT
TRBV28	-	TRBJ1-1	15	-	CASRKSQGMNTEAFF	TGTGCCAGCAGAAAGTCCCAGGGGATGAACACTGAAGCTTTCTTT
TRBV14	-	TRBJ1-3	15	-	CASSRLESSGNTIYF	TGTGCCAGCAGCCGTCTAGAGAGCTCTGGAAACACCATATATTTT
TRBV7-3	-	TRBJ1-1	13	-	CASSAEWFSEAFF	TGTGCCAGCAGCGCCGAATGGTTTAGTGAAGCTTTCTTT
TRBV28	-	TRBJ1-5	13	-	CACFSVSNQPQHF	TGTGCCTGTTTTTCCGTCAGCAATCAGCCCCAGCATTTT
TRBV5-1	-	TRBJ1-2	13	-	CASSLAVQGSGTF	TGCGCCAGCAGCTTGGCAGTACAGGGCTCGGGGACCTTC
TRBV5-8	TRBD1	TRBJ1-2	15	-	CASSLGTGEYYGYTF	TGTGCCAGCAGCCTCGGGACAGGGGAGTACTATGGCTACACCTTC
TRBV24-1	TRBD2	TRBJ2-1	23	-	CATSDPRIKEGPSGRARVNEQFF	TGTGCCACCAGTGACCCCCGGATTAAGGAGGGGCCTAGCGGGAGGGCAAGAGTCAATGAGCAGTTCTTC
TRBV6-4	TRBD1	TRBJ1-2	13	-	CASRAGGDYGYTF	TGTGCCAGCAGGGCAGGGGGCGACTATGGCTACACCTTC
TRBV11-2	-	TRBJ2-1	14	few	CASSGLTRFNEQFF	TGTGCCAGCAGCGGGTTGACTAGGTTTAATGAGCAGTTCTTC
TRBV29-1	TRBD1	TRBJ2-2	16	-	CSVRTGVSVNTGELFF	TGCAGCGTAAGGACAGGGGTTAGCGTGAACACCGGGGAGCTGTTTTTT
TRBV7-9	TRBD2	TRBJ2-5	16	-	CASSGELAGGLKTQYF	TGTGCCAGCAGCGGGGAACTAGCGGGAGGTCTGAAGACCCAGTACTTC
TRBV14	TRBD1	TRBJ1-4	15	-	CASSGQGQGGRELFF	TGTGCCAGCAGCGGGCAAGGACAGGGTGGTCGGGAACTGTTTTTT
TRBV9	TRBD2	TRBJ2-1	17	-	CASSVTSGRTSGNEQFF	TGTGCCAGCAGCGTGACTAGCGGGAGGACCTCCGGCAATGAGCAGTTCTTC
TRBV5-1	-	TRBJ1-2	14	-	CASSGTGQFYGYTF	TGCGCCAGCAGCGGCACCGGACAGTTCTATGGCTACACCTTC
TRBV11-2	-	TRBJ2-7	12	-	CASREGVVEQYF	TGTGCCAGCAGGGAGGGAGTAGTCGAGCAGTACTTC
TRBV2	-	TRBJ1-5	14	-	CASSDRGFNQPQHF	TGTGCCAGCAGTGACAGGGGATTCAATCAGCCCCAGCATTTT
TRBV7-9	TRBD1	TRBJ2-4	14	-	CASSPTGFGNIQYF	TGTGCCAGCAGTCCGACAGGGTTTGGAAACATTCAGTACTTC
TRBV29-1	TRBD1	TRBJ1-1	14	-	CSAATTGANTEAFF	TGCAGCGCAGCCACGACAGGGGCGAACACTGAAGCTTTCTTT
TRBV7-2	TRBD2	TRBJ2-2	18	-	CASSLVLAGEPNTGELFF	TGTGCCAGCAGCTTAGTACTAGCGGGAGAGCCGAACACCGGGGAGCTGTTTTTT
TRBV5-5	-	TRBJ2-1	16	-	CASSPGILAEPNEQFF	TGTGCCAGCAGCCCGGGTATTTTGGCGGAGCCCAATGAGCAGTTCTTC
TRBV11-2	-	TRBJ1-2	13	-	CASSLDISYGYTF	TGTGCCAGCAGCTTAGATATCAGCTATGGCTACACCTTC
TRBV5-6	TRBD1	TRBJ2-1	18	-	CASSGGQDRFGSYNEQFF	TGTGCCAGCAGCGGCGGACAGGACCGATTTGGCTCCTACAATGAGCAGTTCTTC
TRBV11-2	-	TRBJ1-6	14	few	CASSHGTRGRALHF	TGTGCCAGCAGCCACGGGACGCGGGGTAGGGCCCTCCACTTT
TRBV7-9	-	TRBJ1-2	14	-	CASSLVHLISGYTF	TGTGCCAGCAGCTTAGTCCACTTGATTAGTGGCTACACCTTC
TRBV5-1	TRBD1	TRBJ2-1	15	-	CASSKVGTGGNEQFF	TGCGCCAGCAGCAAAGTCGGGACAGGGGGCAATGAGCAGTTCTTC
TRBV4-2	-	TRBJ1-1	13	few	CASSQAGVTEAFF	TGTGCCAGCAGCCAAGCGGGGGTCACTGAAGCTTTCTTT